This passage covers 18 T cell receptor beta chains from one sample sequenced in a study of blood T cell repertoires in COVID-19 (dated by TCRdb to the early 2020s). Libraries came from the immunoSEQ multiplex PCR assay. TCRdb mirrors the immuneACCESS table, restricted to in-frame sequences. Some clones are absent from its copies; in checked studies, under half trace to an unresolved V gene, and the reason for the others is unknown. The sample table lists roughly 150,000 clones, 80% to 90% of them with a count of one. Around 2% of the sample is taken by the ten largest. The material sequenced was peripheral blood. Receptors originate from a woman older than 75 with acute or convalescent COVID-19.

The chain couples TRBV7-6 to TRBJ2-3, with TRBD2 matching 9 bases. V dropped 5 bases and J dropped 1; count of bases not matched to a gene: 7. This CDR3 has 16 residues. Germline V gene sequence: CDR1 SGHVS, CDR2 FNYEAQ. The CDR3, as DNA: TGTGCCAGCAGCGTCCGACCTAGCGGGGGCACAGATACGCAGTATTTT. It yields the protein CASSVRPSGGTDTQYF.

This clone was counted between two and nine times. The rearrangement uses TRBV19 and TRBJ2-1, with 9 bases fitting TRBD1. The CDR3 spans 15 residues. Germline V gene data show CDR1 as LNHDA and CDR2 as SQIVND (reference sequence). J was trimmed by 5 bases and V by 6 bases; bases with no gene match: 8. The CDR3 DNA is TGTGCCAGTAGACCGGGACAGGGAGACCACAATGAGCAGTTCTTC. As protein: CASRPGQGDHNEQFF.

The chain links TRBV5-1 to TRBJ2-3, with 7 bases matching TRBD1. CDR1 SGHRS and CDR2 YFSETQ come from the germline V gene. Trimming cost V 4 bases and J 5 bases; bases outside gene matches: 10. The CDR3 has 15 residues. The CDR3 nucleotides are TGCGCCAGCAGCGCCGGACAGGAAAGACGAGATACGCAGTATTTT. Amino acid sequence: CASSAGQERRDTQYF.

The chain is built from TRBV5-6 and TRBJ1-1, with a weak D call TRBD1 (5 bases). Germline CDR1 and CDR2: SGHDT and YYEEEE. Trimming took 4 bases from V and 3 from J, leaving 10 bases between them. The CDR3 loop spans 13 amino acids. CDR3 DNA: TGTGCCAGCAGCCTGCCGGGGGACACTGAAGCTTTCTTT. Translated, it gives CASSLPGDTEAFF.

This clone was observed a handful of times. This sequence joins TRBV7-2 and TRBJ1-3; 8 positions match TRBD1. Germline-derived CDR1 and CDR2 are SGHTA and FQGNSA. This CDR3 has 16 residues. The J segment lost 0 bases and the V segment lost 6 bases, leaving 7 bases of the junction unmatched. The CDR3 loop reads CASRNPGTGSGNTIYF. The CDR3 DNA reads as TGTGCCAGCAGGAACCCAGGGACAGGCTCTGGAAACACCATATATTTT. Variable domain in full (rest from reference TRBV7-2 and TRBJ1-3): GAGVSQSPSNKVTEKGKDVELRCDPISGHTALYWYRQSLGQGLEFLIYFQGNSAPDKSGLPSDRFSAERTGGSVSTLTIQRTQQEDSAVYLCASRNPGTGSGNTIYFGEGSWLTVV.

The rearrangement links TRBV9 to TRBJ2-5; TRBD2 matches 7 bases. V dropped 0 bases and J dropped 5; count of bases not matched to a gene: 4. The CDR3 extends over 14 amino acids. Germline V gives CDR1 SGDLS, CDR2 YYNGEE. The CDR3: CASSVVGGSETQYF. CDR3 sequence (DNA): TGTGCCAGCAGCGTAGTGGGAGGGTCGGAGACCCAGTACTTC.

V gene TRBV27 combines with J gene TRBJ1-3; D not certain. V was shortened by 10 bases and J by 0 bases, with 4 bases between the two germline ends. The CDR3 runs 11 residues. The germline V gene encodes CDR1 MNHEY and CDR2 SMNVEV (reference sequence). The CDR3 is CAILSGNTIYF. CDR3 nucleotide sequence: TGTGCCATCCTCTCTGGAAACACCATATATTTT.

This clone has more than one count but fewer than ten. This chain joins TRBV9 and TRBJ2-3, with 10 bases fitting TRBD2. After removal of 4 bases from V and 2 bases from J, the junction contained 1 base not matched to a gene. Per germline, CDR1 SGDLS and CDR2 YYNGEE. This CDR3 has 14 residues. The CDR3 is CASSSGGDTDTQYF. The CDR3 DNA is TGTGCCAGCAGCAGCGGGGGGGACACAGATACGCAGTATTTT.

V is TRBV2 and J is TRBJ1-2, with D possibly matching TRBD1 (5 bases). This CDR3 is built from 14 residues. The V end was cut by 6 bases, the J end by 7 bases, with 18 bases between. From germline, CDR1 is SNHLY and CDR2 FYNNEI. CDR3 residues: CASRGLRDFGGYTF. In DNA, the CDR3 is TGTGCCAGCAGAGGCCTCAGGGACTTCGGTGGCTACACCTTC.

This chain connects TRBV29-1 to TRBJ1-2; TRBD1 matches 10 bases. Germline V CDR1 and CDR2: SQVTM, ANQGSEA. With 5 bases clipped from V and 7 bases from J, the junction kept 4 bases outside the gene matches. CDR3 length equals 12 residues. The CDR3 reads CSVWTGGTGYTF. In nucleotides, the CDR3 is TGCAGCGTTTGGACAGGGGGAACTGGCTACACCTTC.

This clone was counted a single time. CDR3 protein: CAWKVPGHPGGYTF. As DNA, the CDR3 is TGTGCCTGGAAGGTTCCGGGACACCCAGGGGGCTACACCTTC. The chain combines TRBV30 with TRBJ1-2; possibly TRBD1 for D (6 bases). The V end lost 4 bases, the J end lost 8 bases, and 20 bases lay between the germline ends. The CDR3 length is 14 residues. Germline lookup yields CDR1 GTSNPN and CDR2 SVGIG (reference sequence).

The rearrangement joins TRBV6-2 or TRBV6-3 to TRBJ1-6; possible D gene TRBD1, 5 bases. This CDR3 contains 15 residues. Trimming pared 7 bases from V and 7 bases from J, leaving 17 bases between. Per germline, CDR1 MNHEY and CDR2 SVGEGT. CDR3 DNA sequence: TGTGCCAGCAACCCACCGGGACTGTTGAATTCACCCCTCCACTTT. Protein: CASNPPGLLNSPLHF.

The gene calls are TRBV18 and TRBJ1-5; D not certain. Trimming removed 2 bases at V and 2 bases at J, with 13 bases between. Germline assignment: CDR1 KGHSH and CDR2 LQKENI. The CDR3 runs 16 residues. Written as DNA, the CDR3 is TGTGCCAGCTCACCATGGTTTCTCGCGGGCAATCAGCCCCAGCATTTT. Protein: CASSPWFLAGNQPQHF. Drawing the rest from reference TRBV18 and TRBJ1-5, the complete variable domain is NAGVMQNPRHLVRRRGQEARLRCSPMKGHSHVYWYRQLPEEGLKFMVYLQKENIIDESGMPKERFSAEFPKEGPSILRIQQVVRGDSAAYFCASSPWFLAGNQPQHFGDGTRLSIL.

This chain's CDR3 is CASRGIGGSEQFF. The CDR3 DNA follows: TGTGCCAGCAGGGGTATAGGGGGCAGTGAGCAGTTCTTC. This chain uses TRBV27 with TRBJ2-1, with 7 bases fitting TRBD1. The junction had 8 bases not matched to a gene; V was cut back by 6 bases and J by 9 bases. The CDR3 consists of 13 residues. Germline lookup yields CDR1 MNHEY and CDR2 SMNVEV (reference sequence).

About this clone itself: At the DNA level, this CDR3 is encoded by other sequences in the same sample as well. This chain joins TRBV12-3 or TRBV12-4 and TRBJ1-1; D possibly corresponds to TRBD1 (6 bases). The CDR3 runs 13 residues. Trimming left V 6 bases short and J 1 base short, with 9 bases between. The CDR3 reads CASSWTENTEAFF. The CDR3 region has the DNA TGTGCCAGCAGCTGGACAGAGAACACTGAAGCTTTCTTT.

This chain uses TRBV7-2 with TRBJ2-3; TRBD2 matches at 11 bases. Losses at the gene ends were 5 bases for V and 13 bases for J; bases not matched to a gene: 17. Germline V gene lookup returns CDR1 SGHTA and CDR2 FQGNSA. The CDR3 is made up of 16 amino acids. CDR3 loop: CASSINFLAGGDQKYF. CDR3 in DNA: TGTGCCAGCAGCATAAATTTCCTAGCGGGGGGAGATCAAAAGTATTTT. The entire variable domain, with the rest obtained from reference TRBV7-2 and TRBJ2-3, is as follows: GAGVSQSPSNKVTEKGKDVELRCDPISGHTALYWYRQSLGQGLEFLIYFQGNSAPDKSGLPSDRFSAERTGGSVSTLTIQRTQQEDSAVYLCASSINFLAGGDQKYFGPGTRLTVL.

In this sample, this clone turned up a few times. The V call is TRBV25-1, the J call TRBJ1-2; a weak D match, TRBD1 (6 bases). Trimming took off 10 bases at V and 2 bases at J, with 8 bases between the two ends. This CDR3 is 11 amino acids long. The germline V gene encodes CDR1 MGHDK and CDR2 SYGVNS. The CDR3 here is CAIQGNYGYTF. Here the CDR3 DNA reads TGTGCCATCCAGGGGAACTATGGCTACACCTTC.

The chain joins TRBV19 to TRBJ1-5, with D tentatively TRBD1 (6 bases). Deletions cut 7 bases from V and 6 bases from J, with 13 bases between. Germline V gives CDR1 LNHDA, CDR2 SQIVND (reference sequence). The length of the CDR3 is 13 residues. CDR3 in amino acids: CASTGRGGQPQHF. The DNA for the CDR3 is TGTGCCAGTACCGGCAGGGGTGGTCAGCCCCAGCATTTT.